This TCR beta chain was observed in a study of cytomegalovirus exposure and HLA in healthy donors. Study-level points and caveats: For most TCR sequences rarity was the rule, although some public TCRs occurred in many donors.

A word on this clone: Its antigen is not identified.

The V gene's germline CDR1 is SGHRS and CDR2 YFSETQ. Trimming took 4 bases from V and 5 from J, leaving 9 bases between them. The CDR3 is 12 amino acids. The data were produced by immunoSEQ multiplex PCR, yet TCRdb's version contains in-frame clones alone and is incomplete. The table lists tens of thousands of clones, 90% to 95% of them singletons. The rearrangement joins TRBV5-1 to TRBJ1-2; D might be TRBD1 (5 bases). Sequenced material: PBMCs. The clonotype comes from a woman under 30 in good health and CMV-seronegative. CDR3 protein: CASSEAGYGYTF. The CDR3 bases are TGCGCCAGCAGCGAGGCAGGGTATGGCTACACCTTC.